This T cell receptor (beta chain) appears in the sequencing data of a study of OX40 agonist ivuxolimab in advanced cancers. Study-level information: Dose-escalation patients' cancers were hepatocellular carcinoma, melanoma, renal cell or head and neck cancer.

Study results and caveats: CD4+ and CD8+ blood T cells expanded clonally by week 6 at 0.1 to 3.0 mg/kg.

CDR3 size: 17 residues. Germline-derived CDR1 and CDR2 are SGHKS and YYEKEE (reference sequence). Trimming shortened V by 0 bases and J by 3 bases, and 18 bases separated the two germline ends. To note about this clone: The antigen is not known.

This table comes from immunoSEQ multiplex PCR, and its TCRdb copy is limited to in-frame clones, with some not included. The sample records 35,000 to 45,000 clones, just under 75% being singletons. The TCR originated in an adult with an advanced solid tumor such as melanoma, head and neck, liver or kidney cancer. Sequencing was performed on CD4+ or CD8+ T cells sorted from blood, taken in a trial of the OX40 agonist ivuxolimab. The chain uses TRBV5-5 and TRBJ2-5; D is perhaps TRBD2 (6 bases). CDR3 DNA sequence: TGTGCCAGCAGCTTGGCCCCTAGCGCCCCGCCCAAAGAGACCCAGTACTTC. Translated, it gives CASSLAPSAPPKETQYF.